The 6 T cell receptor beta chains in this list originate from one sample, sequenced in a study of identical twins. Via MiXCR, TCRdb re-called the 5' RACE reads, giving one row per CDR3 protein. The data hold 200,000 to 300,000 distinct CDR3 sequences, with 10% observed a single time. The sample consisted of memory T cells sorted from blood. These receptors were obtained from a man aged 50-59 years in good health.

This clonotype came up many times. The V and J genes are TRBV6-5 and TRBJ1-1; D is ambiguous. Trimming cost V 2 bases and J 1 base, with 5 bases left between them. Germline V gene sequence: CDR1 MNHEY, CDR2 SVGAGI. The CDR3 runs 13 residues. Written as DNA, the CDR3 is TGTGCCAGCAGTTACGTAGAGAACACTGAAGCTTTCTTT. Protein: CASSYVENTEAFF.

The chain carries TRBV7-6 and TRBJ2-1; TRBD1 aligns across 8 bases. The germline V gene encodes CDR1 SGHVS and CDR2 FNYEAQ. Trimming took 5 bases from V and 10 from J; bases not matched to a gene: 4. The CDR3 length is 12 residues. The CDR3 spells CASSPTGGEQFF. For the CDR3, the DNA is TGTGCCAGCAGCCCTACAGGGGGGGAGCAGTTCTTC.

The rearrangement uses TRBV28 and TRBJ2-7; TRBD2 matches 10 bases. This CDR3 comprises 17 residues. CDR1 and CDR2 (germline): MDHEN, SYDVKM. V was pared by 1 base and J by 5 bases, with 11 bases of the junction left unmatched. The CDR3 coding sequence is TGTGCCAGCAGTTTATCATCCTTCTTAGGGACTAGCGACGAGCAGTACTTC. Protein product: CASSLSSFLGTSDEQYF.

This clonotype appeared many times. The CDR3, as DNA: TGTGCCAGCAGCCAAGAGTTGTATCAGCCCCAGCATTTT. Translated, it gives CASSQELYQPQHF. The chain couples TRBV4-2 to TRBJ1-5; no firm D call. The V and J ends lost 0 bases and 5 bases respectively, with 5 bases between them. The CDR3 sequence is 13 residues long. CDR1 is LGHNA, CDR2 YNFKEQ, per germline.

In regard to this clonotype: This sequence may be a read error, since a much larger clone differs from it by one base. The CDR3 loop reads CASSFASGGADTQYF. The DNA for the CDR3 is TGTGCCAGCAGTTTTGCTAGCGGGGGGGCAGATACGCAGTATTTT. The chain recombines TRBV6-5 with TRBJ2-3, with 12 bases identical to TRBD2. Germline CDR1 reads MNHEY; CDR2 reads SVGAGI. Losses at the gene ends were 4 bases for V and 4 bases for J; bases not matched to a gene: 3. This CDR3 is built from 15 residues.

This clonotype was counted between two and nine times. This chain joins TRBV11-2 and TRBJ2-1; D perhaps matches TRBD1 (5 bases). CDR1 and CDR2 from the germline V gene are SGHAT and FQNNGV. V was cut by 0 bases and J by 8 bases, with 11 bases left in between. The CDR3 length is 14 residues. CDR3 nucleotide sequence: TGTGCCAGCAGCTTAGAGGCAGGGCCCCATGAGCAGTTCTTC. It codes for CASSLEAGPHEQFF.